The rows below give T cell receptor beta chains drawn from one sample of a study of shared clonotypes between healthy human individuals. The repertoire was sequenced with immunoSEQ multiplex PCR; TCRdb's copy has only in-frame clones and lacks some. The sample has fewer than 1.8 million clones, less than 99% seen once. Sequencing was done on a sample of naive CD4+ T cells sorted from blood. The receptors come from a man aged 25 to 40 in good health. Both conserved end residues are part of each CDR3. The order of the fields is V gene, clone size, D gene, J gene, CDR3 DNA, CDR3 protein. D genes are given only for firm matches. Expanded clones get a size class; other rows say once, few or many, or leave the size out.

V: TRBV6-5
size: NA
D: NA
J: TRBJ1-4
DNA: TGTGCCAGCACCGTAGGGGGGGGCACTAATGAAAAACTGTTTTTT
CDR3: CASTVGGGTNEKLFF

V: TRBV7-3
size: NA
D: TRBD1
J: TRBJ2-3
DNA: TGTGCCAGCAGCTTAGGAGGGACAGGGGGTTCAGATACGCAGTATTTT
CDR3: CASSLGGTGGSDTQYF

V: TRBV5-6
size: NA
D: TRBD2
J: TRBJ2-7
DNA: TGTGCCAGCACCCGGGGGGGGCTAGAGCAGTACTTC
CDR3: CASTRGGLEQYF

V: TRBV5-6
size: once
D: NA
J: TRBJ1-5
DNA: TGTGCCAGCAGCTCTTTCGGGGTTCAGCCCCAGCATTTT
CDR3: CASSSFGVQPQHF

V: TRBV5-6
size: once
D: TRBD2
J: TRBJ2-1
DNA: TGTGCCAGCAGCTGGACTAGCGGGTCCTCCTACAATGAGCAGTTCTTC
CDR3: CASSWTSGSSYNEQFF

V: TRBV15
size: once
D: NA
J: TRBJ2-7
DNA: TGTGCCACCAGCCCTTCCGGACCTTACGAGCAGTACTTC
CDR3: CATSPSGPYEQYF

V: TRBV5-1
size: NA
D: NA
J: TRBJ2-7
DNA: TGCGCCAGCAGCGTGCGCGGAGGAGCCTACGAGCAGTACTTC
CDR3: CASSVRGGAYEQYF

V: TRBV5-4
size: NA
D: NA
J: TRBJ2-7
DNA: TGTGCCAGCAGCCTCGCCTACGAGCAGTACTTC
CDR3: CASSLAYEQYF

V: TRBV28
size: NA
D: NA
J: TRBJ1-5
DNA: TGTGCCAGCAGCCTTGCCTCGCTCCAGCATTTT
CDR3: CASSLASLQHF

V: TRBV11-2
size: NA
D: TRBD1
J: TRBJ2-6
DNA: TGTGCCAGCAGCTTATATGGGACAGGATTCTCTGGGGCCAACGTCCTGACTTTC
CDR3: CASSLYGTGFSGANVLTF

V: TRBV4-3
size: NA
D: TRBD1
J: TRBJ2-2
DNA: TGCGCCAGCGGGGGGACAGGGAAGGTGGAGCTGTTTTTT
CDR3: CASGGTGKVELFF

V: TRBV5-6
size: NA
D: TRBD2
J: TRBJ2-1
DNA: TGTGCCAGCAGCTTTACTGGACTAGTGGGATACAATGAGCAGTTCTTC
CDR3: CASSFTGLVGYNEQFF

V: TRBV18
size: NA
D: TRBD2
J: TRBJ2-1
DNA: TGTGCCAGCTCACCACGGACTAGCGGGAACAATGAGCAGTTCTTC
CDR3: CASSPRTSGNNEQFF

V: TRBV20-1
size: NA
D: NA
J: TRBJ2-1
DNA: TGCAGTGTACGGCACCTTGAGCAGTTCTTC
CDR3: CSVRHLEQFF

V: TRBV28
size: NA
D: TRBD1
J: TRBJ2-3
DNA: TGTGCCCTGACAGGGTCAAGCACAGATACGCAGTATTTT
CDR3: CALTGSSTDTQYF